These 10 T cell receptor beta chains originate from one sample sequenced in a study of T cells in Graves' hyperthyroidism and ophthalmopathy. Amplified TCR beta CDR3 regions came from RNA transcripts. With the HTBI primer set, the TCR CDR3 went through a first round of RT-PCR. TCRdb re-called the multiplex PCR reads through MiXCR, storing one row per CDR3 protein. The table shows a few hundred thousand distinct CDR3 sequences, with around 20% occurring only once. Sequencing used blood. These receptor sequences come from a man aged 40-49 years with Graves' hyperthyroidism.

This clonotype was picked up many times. This rearrangement joins TRBV28 to TRBJ1-2; 7 nucleotides line up with TRBD1. Germline CDR1 and CDR2: MDHEN and SYDVKM. Unmatched junction bases numbered 16, after V lost 7 bases and J lost 8 bases. This CDR3 comprises 15 residues. This chain's CDR3 is CASNIPAGGGSGYTF. The DNA of the CDR3 is TGTGCCAGCAACATCCCCGCTGGAGGGGGCAGCGGCTACACCTTC.

The V gene is TRBV24-1, the J gene TRBJ2-7, with D uncertain. The CDR3 is made up of 13 amino acids. Germline values: CDR1 KGHDR, CDR2 SFDVKD. V was trimmed by 3 bases and J by 5 bases, leaving 10 bases between them. CDR3 region: CATSDPREDEQYF. CDR3 DNA: TGTGCCACCAGTGATCCGCGTGAGGACGAGCAGTACTTC.

The chain links TRBV28 to TRBJ2-1; 10 bases are a match to TRBD1. With 5 bases clipped from V and 7 bases from J, the junction kept 5 bases outside the gene matches. CDR3 length: 14 residues. Germline-derived CDR1 and CDR2 are MDHEN and SYDVKM. The CDR3 sequence: CASSTPGQGNEQFF. CDR3 nucleotide sequence: TGTGCCAGCAGTACCCCGGGACAGGGGAATGAGCAGTTCTTC. Full variable domain (remainder filled in from reference TRBV28 and TRBJ2-1): DVKVTQSSRYLVKRTGEKVFLECVQDMDHENMFWYRQDPGLGLRLIYFSYDVKMKEKGDIPEGYSVSREKKERFSLILESASTNQTSMYLCASSTPGQGNEQFFGPGTRLTVL.

This clonotype came up many times. The rearrangement links TRBV27 to TRBJ1-1; 8 positions agree with TRBD1. V was clipped by 0 bases and J by 3 bases; unmatched bases: 18. This CDR3 spans 20 amino acids. Germline V gives CDR1 MNHEY, CDR2 SMNVEV (reference sequence). CDR3 sequence (DNA): TGTGCCAGCAGTTTATCGGGCCGGACAGGGTTAATATATGGGGACACTGAAGCTTTCTTT. Its protein product is CASSLSGRTGLIYGDTEAFF.

This clonotype came up many times. The chain couples TRBV18 to TRBJ2-1; 7 positions agree with TRBD2. CDR1 and CDR2 from the germline V gene are KGHSH and LQKENI. J lost 8 bases, V lost 6 bases, and 7 bases had no gene match. The CDR3 totals 13 residues. The CDR3, as DNA: TGTGCCAGCTCCCGTGGGGCGGGGGATGAGCAGTTCTTC. Protein sequence: CASSRGAGDEQFF.

This clonotype occurred many times. The chain couples TRBV20-1 to TRBJ2-7, with a weak D call TRBD2 (7 bases). The CDR3 contains 14 residues. Per germline, CDR1 DFQATT and CDR2 SNEGSKA (reference sequence). V was pared by 4 bases and J by 4 bases, with 17 bases between. In DNA form, the CDR3 reads TGCAGTGCTACAAAAGGGGCGGGGGCTTACGAGCAGTACTTC. Translation: CSATKGAGAYEQYF.

This clonotype was seen ten or more times. The chain joins TRBV20-1 to TRBJ2-3; no definite D call. This CDR3 contains 14 residues. Trimming took off 3 bases at V and 4 bases at J, with 14 bases between the two ends. Germline lookup yields CDR1 DFQATT and CDR2 SNEGSKA (reference sequence). CDR3 protein: CSARDPVAPDTQYF. The CDR3 region has the DNA TGCAGTGCTAGGGACCCGGTGGCCCCAGATACGCAGTATTTT.

This clonotype was recorded at least ten times. Its ends do not fully match the called genes, so a read error is possible. The rearrangement links TRBV7-8 to TRBJ2-3, with D maybe TRBD1 (5 bases). This CDR3 spans 13 amino acids. Germline assignment: CDR1 SGHVS and CDR2 FQNEAQ. CDR3 sequence (DNA): TGTGCCAGCAACCTTGCAGAGACAGATACGCAGTATTTC. Protein product: CASNLAETDTQYF.

The V and J genes are TRBV9 and TRBJ1-3; 8 nucleotides line up with TRBD1. Germline CDR1 reads SGDLS; CDR2 reads YYNGEE. V shed 1 base and J 7 bases; nucleotides not matched to a gene: 4. The CDR3 is 14 residues long. The CDR3 sequence is CASSVQDRENTIYF. The CDR3 nucleotides read TGTGCCAGCAGCGTACAGGACAGGGAGAACACCATATATTTT.

This clonotype has at least ten counts. V gene TRBV28 combines with J gene TRBJ1-5; D is possibly TRBD1 (6 bases). The CDR3 extends over 15 amino acids. V was pared by 3 bases and J by 1 base, with 10 bases between. CDR1 and CDR2 from the germline V gene are MDHEN and SYDVKM. CDR3: CASSFGTGSNQPQHF. The CDR3 DNA follows: TGTGCCAGCAGTTTCGGAACAGGGAGCAATCAGCCCCAGCATTTT.